Listed below are T cell receptor beta chains from one sample, sequenced in a study of T cell responses to AZD1222 COVID-19 vaccine. Only in-frame clones appear in the TCRdb table, and some are missing; sequencing was by immunoSEQ multiplex PCR. The table shows 110,000 to 150,000 clones, with roughly 93% occurring only once. The sequenced sample was peripheral blood, obtained on day 0 of AZD1222 vaccination. Every receptor here comes from an adult in good health. The conserved cysteine and the conserved F or W are not part of the CDR3 here. A D gene is named only where the DNA matches it firmly. Clone size is not always given. Where it is, it says once, few, many or a class for expanded clones.

size: .
J: TRBJ2-3
D: TRBD1
V: TRBV10-1
CDR3: ASSAGTESTDTQY

size: .
J: TRBJ1-1
D: .
V: TRBV4-1
CDR3: ASSPAEMNTEAF

size: .
J: TRBJ2-7
D: .
V: TRBV10-3
CDR3: AIRTTGTPSREQY

size: .
J: TRBJ2-2
D: .
V: TRBV21-1
CDR3: ASSKKLEAGTGYSITGELF

size: .
J: TRBJ2-2
D: .
V: TRBV24-1
CDR3: ATSGGDLTGELF

size: .
J: TRBJ2-2
D: .
V: TRBV5-1
CDR3: ASSLQLQGELF

size: .
J: TRBJ2-5
D: .
V: TRBV5-1
CDR3: ASSQGTKETQY

size: .
J: TRBJ1-5
D: .
V: TRBV6-1
CDR3: ASSEALSSNQPQH

size: .
J: TRBJ1-6
D: .
V: TRBV12-5
CDR3: ASGLVLRGSNNSPLH

size: .
J: TRBJ1-5
D: .
V: TRBV12-2
CDR3: ASRLDAGTANQPQH

size: .
J: TRBJ2-1
D: TRBD1
V: TRBV7-8
CDR3: ASSLAGQGAVNEQF

size: .
J: TRBJ2-1
D: .
V: TRBV5-6
CDR3: ASSLGVFFDSYNEQF

size: few
J: TRBJ1-2
D: TRBD1
V: TRBV30
CDR3: AWEQGQGLGGYT

size: .
J: TRBJ1-1
D: TRBD1
V: TRBV5-8
CDR3: ASSLRQGPRNTEAF

size: .
J: TRBJ1-6
D: TRBD1
V: TRBV6-1
CDR3: ASSEWTGGGEPLH

size: once
J: TRBJ1-5
D: .
V: TRBV15
CDR3: ATSRDGDSNQPQH

size: .
J: TRBJ2-7
D: .
V: TRBV28
CDR3: ASSLSTGTTYEQY

size: once
J: TRBJ1-6
D: .
V: TRBV27
CDR3: ASSPFTGGSYNSPLH

size: .
J: TRBJ1-3
D: .
V: TRBV20-1
CDR3: SASRGARGNTIY

size: .
J: TRBJ1-2
D: .
V: TRBV7-3
CDR3: ASSPTMNYGYT

size: once
J: TRBJ1-2
D: .
V: TRBV28
CDR3: ASSLLSLRTARKMDYGYT

size: .
J: TRBJ2-1
D: .
V: TRBV29-1
CDR3: SVVPYNEQF

size: .
J: TRBJ2-3
D: .
V: TRBV11-2
CDR3: ASSPSGTDSTQY

size: .
J: TRBJ1-1
D: .
V: TRBV2
CDR3: ASSEARVSAF

size: once
J: TRBJ2-4
D: .
V: TRBV29-1
CDR3: SVGDIAKNIQY

size: .
J: TRBJ2-1
D: TRBD2
V: TRBV4-1
CDR3: ASSQDSGRIYSYNEQF

size: .
J: TRBJ2-7
D: .
V: TRBV12-2
CDR3: ASRLAPTGRYEQY

size: .
J: TRBJ2-3
D: .
V: TRBV24-1
CDR3: ATQGPSTDTQY

size: .
J: TRBJ2-1
D: .
V: TRBV19
CDR3: ASRYDGTPYNEQF

size: .
J: TRBJ1-2
D: .
V: TRBV30
CDR3: AWSVGQTFGYT

size: .
J: TRBJ1-2
D: .
V: TRBV5-5
CDR3: ASSLLTFGQGYT

size: .
J: TRBJ2-5
D: TRBD1
V: TRBV6-6
CDR3: ASRPTGEKETQY

size: once
J: TRBJ1-2
D: .
V: TRBV10-2
CDR3: AREGVGYGYT

size: once
J: TRBJ2-7
D: TRBD1
V: TRBV7-2
CDR3: ASSFRDRTTYEQY

size: .
J: TRBJ1-1
D: .
V: TRBV18
CDR3: ASSPRRGNTEAF

size: .
J: TRBJ1-2
D: TRBD1
V: TRBV5-4
CDR3: ASSAGQGASDYGYT

size: .
J: TRBJ1-3
D: .
V: TRBV18
CDR3: ASSPAVSGNTIY

size: .
J: TRBJ2-1
D: .
V: TRBV7-3
CDR3: ASSFDTNNEQF

size: .
J: TRBJ1-3
D: TRBD1
V: TRBV19
CDR3: ASGTANSGNTIY

size: .
J: TRBJ1-2
D: .
V: TRBV19
CDR3: ASSMGSAYGYT

size: .
J: TRBJ1-2
D: .
V: TRBV7-9
CDR3: ASSSIAARDGYT

size: .
J: TRBJ2-7
D: .
V: TRBV19
CDR3: ASDGGYEQY

size: .
J: TRBJ2-3
D: .
V: TRBV3-1/TRBV3-2
CDR3: ASSLIGTDTQY

size: .
J: TRBJ2-2
D: .
V: TRBV6-1
CDR3: ASSEADRLPNTGELF

size: once
J: TRBJ2-2
D: .
V: TRBV30
CDR3: AWSVLPPRTANTGELF

size: .
J: TRBJ2-7
D: TRBD1
V: TRBV14
CDR3: ASSQQTVGTGYEQY

size: few
J: TRBJ1-3
D: TRBD1
V: TRBV4-2
CDR3: ASSQLRTGTSGNTIY

size: .
J: TRBJ1-1
D: .
V: TRBV5-1
CDR3: ASSLDGGYENTEAF

size: .
J: TRBJ2-1
D: TRBD2
V: TRBV6-5
CDR3: ASRGTSGVNEQF

size: once
J: TRBJ1-1
D: TRBD1
V: TRBV19
CDR3: ASSINRGNTEAF

size: .
J: TRBJ1-6
D: TRBD1
V: TRBV27
CDR3: ASSPSGQGVDSPLH

size: once
J: TRBJ2-5
D: .
V: TRBV5-6
CDR3: ASSLEETQY